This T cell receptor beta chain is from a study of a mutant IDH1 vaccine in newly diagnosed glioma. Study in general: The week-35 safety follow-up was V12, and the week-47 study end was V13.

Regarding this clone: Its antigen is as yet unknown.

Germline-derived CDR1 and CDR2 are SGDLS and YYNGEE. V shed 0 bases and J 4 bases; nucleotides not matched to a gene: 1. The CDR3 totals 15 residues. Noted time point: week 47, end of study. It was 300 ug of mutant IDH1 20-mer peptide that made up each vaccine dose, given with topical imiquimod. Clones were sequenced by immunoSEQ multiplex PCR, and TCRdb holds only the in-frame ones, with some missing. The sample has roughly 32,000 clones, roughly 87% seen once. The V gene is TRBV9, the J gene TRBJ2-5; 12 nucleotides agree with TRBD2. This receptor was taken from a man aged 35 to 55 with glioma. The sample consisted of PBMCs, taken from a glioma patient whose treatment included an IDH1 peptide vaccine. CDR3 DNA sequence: TGTGCCAGCAGCGTAGGACTAGCGGGAGCAGAGACCCAGTACTTC. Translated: CASSVGLAGAETQYF.